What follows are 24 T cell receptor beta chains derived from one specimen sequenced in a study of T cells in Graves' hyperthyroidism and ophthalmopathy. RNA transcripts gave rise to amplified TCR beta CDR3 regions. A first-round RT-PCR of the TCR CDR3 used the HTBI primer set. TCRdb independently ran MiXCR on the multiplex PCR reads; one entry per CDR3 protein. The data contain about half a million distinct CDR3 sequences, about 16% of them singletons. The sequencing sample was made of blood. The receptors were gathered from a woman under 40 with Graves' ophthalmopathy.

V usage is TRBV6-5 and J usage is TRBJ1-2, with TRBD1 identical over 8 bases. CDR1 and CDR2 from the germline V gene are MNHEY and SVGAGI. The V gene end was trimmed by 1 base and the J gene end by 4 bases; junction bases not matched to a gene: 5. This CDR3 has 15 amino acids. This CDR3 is CASSYFRTGGYGYTF. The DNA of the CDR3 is TGTGCCAGCAGTTACTTCCGAACAGGGGGCTATGGCTACACCTTC.

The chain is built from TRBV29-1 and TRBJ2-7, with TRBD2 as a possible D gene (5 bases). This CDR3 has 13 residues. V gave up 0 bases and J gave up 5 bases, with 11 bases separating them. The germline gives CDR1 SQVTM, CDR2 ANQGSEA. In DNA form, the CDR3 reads TGCAGCGTTGAAGAGGGAGATAAGCACGAGCAGTACTTC. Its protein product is CSVEEGDKHEQYF.

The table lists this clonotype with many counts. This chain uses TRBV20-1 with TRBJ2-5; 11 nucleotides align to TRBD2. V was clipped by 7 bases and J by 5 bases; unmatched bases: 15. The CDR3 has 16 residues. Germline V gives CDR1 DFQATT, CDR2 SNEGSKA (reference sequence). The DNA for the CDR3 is TGCAGTGTATATGGAACTAGCGGGAGAGGCATGGAGACCCAGTACTTC. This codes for CSVYGTSGRGMETQYF.

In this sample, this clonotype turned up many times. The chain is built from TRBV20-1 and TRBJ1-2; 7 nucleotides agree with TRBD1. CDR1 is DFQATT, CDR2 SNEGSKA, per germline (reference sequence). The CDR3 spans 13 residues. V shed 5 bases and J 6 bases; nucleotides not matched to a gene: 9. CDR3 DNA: TGCAGTGCTTTTGCGACAGGGACCCATGGCTACACCTTC. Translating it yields CSAFATGTHGYTF.

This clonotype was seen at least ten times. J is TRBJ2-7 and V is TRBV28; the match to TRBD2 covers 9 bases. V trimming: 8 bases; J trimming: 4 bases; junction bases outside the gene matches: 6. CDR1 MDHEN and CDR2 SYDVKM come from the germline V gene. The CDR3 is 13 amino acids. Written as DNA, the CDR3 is TGTGCCAGCCGTAGCGGGAGTGCATACGAGCAGTACTTC. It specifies CASRSGSAYEQYF.

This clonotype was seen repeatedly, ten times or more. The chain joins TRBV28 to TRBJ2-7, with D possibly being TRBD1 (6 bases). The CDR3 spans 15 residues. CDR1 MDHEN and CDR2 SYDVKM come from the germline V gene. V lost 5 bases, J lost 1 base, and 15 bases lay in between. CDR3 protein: CASSPAGAASYEQYF. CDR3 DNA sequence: TGTGCCAGCAGTCCCGCAGGGGCGGCGTCCTACGAGCAGTACTTC.

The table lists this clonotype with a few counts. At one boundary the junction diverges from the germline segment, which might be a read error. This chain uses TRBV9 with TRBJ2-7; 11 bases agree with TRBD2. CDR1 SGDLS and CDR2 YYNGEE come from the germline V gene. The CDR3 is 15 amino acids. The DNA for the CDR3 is TGTGCCAGCAGCGTAGATCTAGCGGGAGGCTACGAGCAGCACTTC. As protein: CASSVDLAGGYEQHF.

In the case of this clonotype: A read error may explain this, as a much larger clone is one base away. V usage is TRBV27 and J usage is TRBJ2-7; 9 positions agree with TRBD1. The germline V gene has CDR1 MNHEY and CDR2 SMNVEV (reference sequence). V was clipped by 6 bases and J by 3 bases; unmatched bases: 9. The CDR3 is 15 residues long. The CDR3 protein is CASSPLGQGIYEQYF. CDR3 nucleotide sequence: TGTGCCAGCAGCCCCCTCGGACAGGGGATCTACGAGCAGTACTTC.

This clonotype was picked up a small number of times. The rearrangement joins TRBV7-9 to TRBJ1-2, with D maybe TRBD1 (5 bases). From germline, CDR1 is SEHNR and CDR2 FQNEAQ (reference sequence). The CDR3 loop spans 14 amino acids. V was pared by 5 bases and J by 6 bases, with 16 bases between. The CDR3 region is CASSLPDIPDGYTF. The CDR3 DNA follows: TGTGCCAGCAGCCTACCGGACATCCCCGATGGCTACACCTTC.

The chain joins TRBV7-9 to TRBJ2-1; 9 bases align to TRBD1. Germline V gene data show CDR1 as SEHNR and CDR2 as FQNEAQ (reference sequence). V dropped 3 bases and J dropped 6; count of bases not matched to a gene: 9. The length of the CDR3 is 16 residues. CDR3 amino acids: CASSFPLQTGGNEQFF. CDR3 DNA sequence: TGTGCCAGCAGCTTCCCACTCCAGACAGGGGGCAATGAGCAGTTCTTC.

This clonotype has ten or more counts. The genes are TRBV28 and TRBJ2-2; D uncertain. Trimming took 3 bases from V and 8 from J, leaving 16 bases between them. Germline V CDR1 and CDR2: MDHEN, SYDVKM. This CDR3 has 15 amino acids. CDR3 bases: TGTGCCAGCAGTTTGCCCCTCGGCGGTGCGGGGGAGCTGTTTTTT. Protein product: CASSLPLGGAGELFF.

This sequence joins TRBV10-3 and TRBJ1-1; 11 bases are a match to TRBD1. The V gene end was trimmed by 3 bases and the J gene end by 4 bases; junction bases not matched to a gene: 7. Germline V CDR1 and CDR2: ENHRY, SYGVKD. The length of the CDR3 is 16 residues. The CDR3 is CAISEPDRGQGTEAFF. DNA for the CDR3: TGTGCCATCAGTGAACCGGACAGGGGGCAAGGCACTGAAGCTTTCTTT.

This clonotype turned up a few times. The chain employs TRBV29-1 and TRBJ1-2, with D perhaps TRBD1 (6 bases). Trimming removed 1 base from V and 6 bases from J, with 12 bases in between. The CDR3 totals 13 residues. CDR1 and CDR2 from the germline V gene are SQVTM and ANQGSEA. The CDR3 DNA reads TGCAGCGTTGAAGTTACAGGGAGCCATGGCTACACCTTC. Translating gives CSVEVTGSHGYTF.

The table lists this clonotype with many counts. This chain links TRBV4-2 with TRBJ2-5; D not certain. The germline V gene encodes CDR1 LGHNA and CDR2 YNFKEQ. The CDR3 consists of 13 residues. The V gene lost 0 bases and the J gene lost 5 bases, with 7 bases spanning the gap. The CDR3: CASSQDERETQYF. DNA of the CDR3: TGTGCCAGCAGCCAAGATGAGAGGGAGACCCAGTACTTC.

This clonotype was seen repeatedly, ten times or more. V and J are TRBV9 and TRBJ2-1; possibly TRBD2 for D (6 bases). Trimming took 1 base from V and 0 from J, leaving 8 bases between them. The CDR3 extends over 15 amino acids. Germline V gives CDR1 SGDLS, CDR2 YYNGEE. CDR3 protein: CASSVYGGSYNEQFF. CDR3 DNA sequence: TGTGCCAGCAGCGTATACGGGGGCTCCTACAATGAGCAGTTCTTC.

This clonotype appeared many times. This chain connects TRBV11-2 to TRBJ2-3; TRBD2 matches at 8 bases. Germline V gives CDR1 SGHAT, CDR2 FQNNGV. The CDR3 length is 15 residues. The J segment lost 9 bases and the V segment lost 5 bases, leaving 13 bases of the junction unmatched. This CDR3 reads CASSQRSGLGRTQYF. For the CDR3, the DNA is TGTGCCAGCAGCCAACGCTCGGGACTAGGGCGCACGCAGTATTTT.

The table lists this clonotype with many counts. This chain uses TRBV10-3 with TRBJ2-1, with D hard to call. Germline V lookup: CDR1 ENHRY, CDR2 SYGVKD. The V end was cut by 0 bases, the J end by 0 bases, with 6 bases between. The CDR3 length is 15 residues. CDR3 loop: CAISESESSYNEQFF. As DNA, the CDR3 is TGTGCCATCAGTGAGTCAGAGAGCTCCTACAATGAGCAGTTCTTC.

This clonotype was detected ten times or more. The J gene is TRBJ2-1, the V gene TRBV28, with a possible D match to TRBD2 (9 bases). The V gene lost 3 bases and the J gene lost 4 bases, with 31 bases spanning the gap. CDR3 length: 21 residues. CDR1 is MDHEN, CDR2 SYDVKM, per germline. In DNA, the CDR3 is TGTGCCAGCAGTTTCCCCCCGACAGGGGCAGCGGGAGGCATGGGGTACAATGAGCAGTTCTTC. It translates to CASSFPPTGAAGGMGYNEQFF.

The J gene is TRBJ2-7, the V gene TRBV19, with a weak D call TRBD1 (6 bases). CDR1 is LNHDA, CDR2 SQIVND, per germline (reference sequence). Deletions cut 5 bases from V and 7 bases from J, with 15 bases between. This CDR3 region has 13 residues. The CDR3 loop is CASSATGTGEQYF. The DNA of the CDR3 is TGTGCCAGTAGTGCTACAGGGACGGGTGAGCAGTACTTC.

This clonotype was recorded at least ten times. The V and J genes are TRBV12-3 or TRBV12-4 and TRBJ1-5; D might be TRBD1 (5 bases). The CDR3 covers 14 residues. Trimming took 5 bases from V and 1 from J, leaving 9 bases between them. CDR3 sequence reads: CASSRGGSNQPQHF. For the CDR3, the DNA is TGTGCCAGCAGTCGTGGGGGGAGCAATCAGCCCCAGCATTTT.

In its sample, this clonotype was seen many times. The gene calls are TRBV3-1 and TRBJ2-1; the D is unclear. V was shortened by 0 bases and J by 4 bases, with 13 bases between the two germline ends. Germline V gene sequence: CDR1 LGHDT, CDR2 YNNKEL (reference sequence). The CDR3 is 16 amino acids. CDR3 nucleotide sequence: TGTGCCAGCAGCCAAGATCTGGTTTTCGGATACAATGAGCAGTTCTTC. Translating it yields CASSQDLVFGYNEQFF.

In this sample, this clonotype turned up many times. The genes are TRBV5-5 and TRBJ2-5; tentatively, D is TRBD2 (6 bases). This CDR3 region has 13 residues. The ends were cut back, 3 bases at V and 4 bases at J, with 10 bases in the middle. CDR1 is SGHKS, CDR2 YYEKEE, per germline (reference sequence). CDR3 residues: CASSSTGVETQYF. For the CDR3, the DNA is TGTGCCAGCAGCTCCACGGGGGTAGAGACCCAGTACTTC. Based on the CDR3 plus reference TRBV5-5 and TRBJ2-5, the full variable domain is DAGVTQSPTHLIKTRGQQVTLRCSPISGHKSVSWYQQVLGQGPQFIFQYYEKEERGRGNFPDRFSARQFPNYSSELNVNALLLGDSALYLCASSSTGVETQYFGPGTRLLVL.

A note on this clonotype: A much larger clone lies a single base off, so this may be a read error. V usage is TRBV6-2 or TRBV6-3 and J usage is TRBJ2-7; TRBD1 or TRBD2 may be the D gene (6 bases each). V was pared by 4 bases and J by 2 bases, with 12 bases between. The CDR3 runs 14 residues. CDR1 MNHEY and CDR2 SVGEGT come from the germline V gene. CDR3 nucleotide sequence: TGTGCCAGCAGTTTACAGGGAGGCGCCTACGAGCAGTACGTC. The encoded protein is CASSLQGGAYEQYV.

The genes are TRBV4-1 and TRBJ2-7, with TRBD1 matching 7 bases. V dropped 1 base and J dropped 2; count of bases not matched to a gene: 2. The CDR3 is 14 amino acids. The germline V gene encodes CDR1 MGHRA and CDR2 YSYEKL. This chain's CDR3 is CASSQADRTYEQYF. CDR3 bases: TGCGCCAGCAGCCAAGCGGACAGGACCTACGAGCAGTACTTC.